Listed here are 8 T cell receptor beta chains from one sample, sequenced in a study of response to subunit inactivated influenza vaccine. Via MiXCR, TCRdb re-called the RT-PCR reads, giving one row per CDR3 protein. The sample lists 500,000 to 600,000 distinct CDR3 sequences, 7.6% occurring once. The sample in question was PBMCs from blood, obtained roughly 24 months after vaccination. These receptors all stem from a man aged 45 to 75 who received an inactivated influenza vaccine.

V usage is TRBV12-5 and J usage is TRBJ1-3, with D perhaps matching TRBD1 (6 bases). V was shortened by 6 bases and J by 3 bases, with 18 bases between the two germline ends. This CDR3 comprises 16 residues. Germline assignment: CDR1 LGHNT and CDR2 FRNRAP. The CDR3 protein is CASGPKQGILGNTIYF. The CDR3 coding sequence is TGTGCTAGTGGCCCAAAACAGGGCATCCTTGGAAACACCATATATTTT.

This clonotype was found many times. This rearrangement joins TRBV28 to TRBJ2-7; the match to TRBD1 covers 10 bases. Germline V lookup: CDR1 MDHEN, CDR2 SYDVKM. CDR3 length equals 18 residues. The J segment lost 5 bases and the V segment lost 2 bases, leaving 15 bases of the junction unmatched. CDR3 coding DNA: TGTGCCAGCAGTTTAAGATTCGACAGGGGGCTGGTAAAGAACGAGCAGTACTTC. Amino acid sequence: CASSLRFDRGLVKNEQYF.

The chain links TRBV7-9 to TRBJ1-2, with TRBD1 matching 7 bases. With 4 bases clipped from V and 5 bases from J, the junction kept 7 bases outside the gene matches. This CDR3 has 14 residues. Germline V gene sequence: CDR1 SEHNR, CDR2 FQNEAQ (reference sequence). The CDR3 spells CASSSSGTDYGYTF. DNA of the CDR3: TGTGCCAGCAGCTCTTCCGGGACAGATTATGGCTACACCTTC.

There are a few counts of this clonotype. The chain is built from TRBV15 and TRBJ2-7; D possibly corresponds to TRBD1 (5 bases). This CDR3 has 15 residues. Germline CDR1 and CDR2: LNHNV and YYDKDF (reference sequence). Trimming shortened V by 0 bases and J by 3 bases, and 12 bases separated the two germline ends. CDR3 in amino acids: CATSRDWGRHYEQYF. The CDR3 DNA is TGTGCCACCAGCAGAGATTGGGGCCGACACTACGAGCAGTACTTC.

This chain connects TRBV7-9 to TRBJ1-1; the match to TRBD1 covers 9 bases. Germline lookup yields CDR1 SEHNR and CDR2 FQNEAQ (reference sequence). The CDR3 covers 16 residues. With V trimmed by 1 base and J by 7 bases, 10 bases remained unmatched. The CDR3 region is CASSLGTPGQGYEAFF. The CDR3 DNA is TGTGCCAGCAGCTTAGGTACTCCGGGACAGGGATATGAAGCTTTCTTT.

The sample holds many counts of this clonotype. The chain joins TRBV18 to TRBJ1-1, with D perhaps TRBD1 (5 bases). The germline gives CDR1 KGHSH, CDR2 LQKENI. The CDR3 is made up of 14 amino acids. Trimming took off 6 bases at V and 3 bases at J, with 14 bases between the two ends. The CDR3 DNA reads as TGTGCCAGCTCCCCGAGGGGTGCGGACACTGAAGCTTTCTTT. Protein product: CASSPRGADTEAFF.

The chain combines TRBV10-3 with TRBJ1-1; 7 nucleotides line up with TRBD1. Trimming at V came to 4 bases and at J to 0 bases, leaving 5 bases not matched to a gene. The CDR3 is 15 residues long. CDR1 is ENHRY, CDR2 SYGVKD, per germline. CDR3 protein: CAISGARGMNTEAFF. CDR3 sequence (DNA): TGTGCCATCAGTGGAGCCAGGGGGATGAACACTGAAGCTTTCTTT.

This chain connects TRBV20-1 to TRBJ2-2; 13 bases are a match to TRBD2. V lost 0 bases to trimming and J lost 9 bases; unmatched junction nucleotides: 10. Germline assignment: CDR1 DFQATT and CDR2 SNEGSKA (reference sequence). There are 17 residues in the CDR3. The CDR3 is CSARDTSGRAGTRELFF. DNA for the CDR3: TGCAGTGCTAGAGATACTAGCGGGAGGGCCGGGACCAGGGAGCTGTTTTTT.